Sequencing of this T cell receptor (beta chain) was carried out in a study of shared clonotypes between healthy human individuals (dated by TCRdb to the early 2020s). Some background on the complete study: Three men and two women, aged 18 to 49 years, made up the cohort. For each donor, three plates each were used for CD4 naive and CD4 memory, two plates were used for CD8 naive, and one plate was used for CD8 memory. Blood TCR repertoires of four to six healthy adults were deeply sequenced to estimate repertoire size and the extent of clonotype sharing between individuals. To increase sequencing depth and limit assay-specific biases, TCR repertoire library preparation and sequencing were carried out by different laboratories using diverse techniques. Per donor, leukapheresis produced somewhere between about 0.85 and 8.9 billion PBMCs. General study outcomes and caveats: The small number of donors limited the genetic and exposure-history diversity represented. Pairwise subsampling led to the expectation that sequencing depth would affect the degree of clonotype sharing among donors. Sampling was restricted to blood, and TCR repertoires in tissue are likely to differ from TCR repertoires in blood. Even with the large sequencing depth, rarefaction of the sorted-subset datasets indicated that sequencing was incomplete. Estimated clonotype richness was generally larger for naive than for memory subsets. Higher generation probabilities were observed for clonotypes shared by all four sorted-subset donors than for non-shared clonotypes. When a handful of donors were compared, the shared fraction of clonotypes was roughly 4.8% for naive CD4, 3.5% for naive CD8, 2.3% for memory CD4, and 0.35% to 0.4% for memory CD8.

On this clone: The clone's antigen remains unknown. Nothing much larger sits one base from this clone, and base qualities are not available.

The donors were healthy, HIV-negative adults who had no recently reported acute infections or vaccinations. Every donor was a Caucasian adult residing in Nashville, Tennessee, USA. CD4+ T cells were enriched through magnetic negative selection, after which naive cells were positively selected on CD45RA and the remaining negative fraction served as the memory subset. Blood was obtained by leukapheresis, after which PBMCs were separated by Ficoll-Histopaque density gradient centrifugation and cryopreserved in liquid nitrogen vapor phase. Purity and quantity of every magnetically sorted T cell population were checked by analytical flow cytometry. Genomic DNA was isolated from every sorted fraction and measured by UV absorbance on a Nanodrop 2000c. Inclusive of the bounding cysteine and phenylalanine, the CDR3 is 14 residues long. Here the CDR3 DNA is all that survives: 42 bases in frame from base 1. After removal of 6 bases from V and 5 bases from J, the junction retains 9 bases not matched to a gene. The CDR1 and CDR2 encoded by the germline V gene are MNHNS and SASEGT.

Using the deep immunoSEQ assay, TCR CDR3 regions were amplified from genomic DNA by multiplex PCR. Extracted genomic DNA from each cell subset was distributed evenly across all wells of several immunoSEQ 96-well plates, and each plate was treated as a replicate. For sorted subsets, around 0.2 ug genomic DNA, equal to some 28,000 T cell genomes, was loaded into each replicate PCR. Purified libraries were quantified with a Qubit 3.0 fluorometer, sized on a Bioanalyzer 2100, and re-quantified with the KAPA Library Quantification kit. Every immunoSEQ 96-well plate was sequenced on a dedicated single-read 150-cycle Illumina NextSeq 550 flow cell. On the authors' methods: Because the immunoSEQ output held only junctional sequences and lacked quality scores, the filtering could not match the filtering applied to full-length reads. To assign V/J genes and CDR3, sequences were annotated against IMGT germline references using PyIR, a Python wrapper for IgBLAST v1.9. Reads were removed for weak V/J assignments (E-value above 1e-6), missing CDR3, stop codons, out-of-frame junctions, or ambiguous translated residues. V3J clonotypes were defined by identical inferred V gene, J gene, and CDR3 amino acid sequence. Percentage overlap between repertoires was computed as shared unique clonotypes divided by the size of the smaller repertoire. RTK rarefaction, the Chao1 estimator, and Recon v2.1 estimates of unobserved clonotypes were used to assess repertoire richness. Generation probabilities were computed with OLGA for all TCRbeta clonotypes obtained by the gDNA method from a few donors. TCRdb took this table from immuneACCESS and kept in-frame rearrangements with V and J called. Such tables lack part of the clones; where checked against another copy, unresolved V genes explain under half of the gap, and the rest is unexplained. V and J calls plus clone size are reproduced from that table; the DNA served to infer D and trimming. This sample has approximately 1.1 million clones in its table, and about 80% of those were observed once. Together, the top ten hold approximately 0.52% of the sample.

The TCR sequence derives from a man aged 18 to 30 in good health. Some clones in this sample may be carry-over from other donors' samples. The chain couples TRBV6-1 to TRBJ1-1; TRBD1 fits 7 bases in the junction. The sequencing sample was made of memory CD4+ T cells from PBMCs. The sample's cell subset or site label is to be understood as: CD45RA-negative fraction. The sequenced DNA: TGTGCCAGCAGACCGACAGGGCCGGGGACTGAAGCTTTCTTT. This encodes CASRPTGPGTEAFF.